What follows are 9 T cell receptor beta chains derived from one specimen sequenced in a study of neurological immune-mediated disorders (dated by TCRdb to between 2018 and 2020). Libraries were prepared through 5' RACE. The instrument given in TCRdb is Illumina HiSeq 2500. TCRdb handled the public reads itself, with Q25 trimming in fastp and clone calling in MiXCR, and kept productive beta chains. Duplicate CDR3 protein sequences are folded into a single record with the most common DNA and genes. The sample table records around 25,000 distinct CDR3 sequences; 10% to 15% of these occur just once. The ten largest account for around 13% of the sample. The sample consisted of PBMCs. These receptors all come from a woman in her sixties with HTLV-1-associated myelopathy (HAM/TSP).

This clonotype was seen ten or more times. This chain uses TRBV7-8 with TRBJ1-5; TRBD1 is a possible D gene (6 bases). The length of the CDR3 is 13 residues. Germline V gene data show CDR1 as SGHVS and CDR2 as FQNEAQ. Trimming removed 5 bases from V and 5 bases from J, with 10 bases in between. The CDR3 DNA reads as TGTGCCAGCAGCAGGTACAGGGATCAGCCCCAGCATTTT. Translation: CASSRYRDQPQHF.

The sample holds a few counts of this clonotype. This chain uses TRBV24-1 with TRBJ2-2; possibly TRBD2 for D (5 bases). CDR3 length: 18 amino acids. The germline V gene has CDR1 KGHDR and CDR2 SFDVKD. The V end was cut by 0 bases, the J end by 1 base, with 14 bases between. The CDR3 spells CATSDLQRVGGNTGELFF. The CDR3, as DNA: TGTGCCACCAGTGATTTGCAAAGGGTAGGAGGGAACACCGGGGAGCTGTTTTTT.

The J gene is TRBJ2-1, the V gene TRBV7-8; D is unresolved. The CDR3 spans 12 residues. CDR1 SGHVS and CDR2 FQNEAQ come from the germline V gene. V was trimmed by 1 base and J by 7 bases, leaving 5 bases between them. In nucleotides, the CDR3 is TGTGCCAGCAGCTTAGATTGGAATGAGCAGTTCTTC. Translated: CASSLDWNEQFF.

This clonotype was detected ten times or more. CDR3 sequence reads: CASSFLAGVNTGELFF. The CDR3 DNA reads TGCGCCAGCAGCTTCTTAGCGGGGGTGAACACCGGGGAGCTGTTTTTT. The V call is TRBV5-1, the J call TRBJ2-2; TRBD2 matches at 9 bases. This CDR3 comprises 16 residues. With V trimmed by 2 bases and J by 1 base, 3 bases remained unmatched. Germline loops: CDR1 SGHRS, CDR2 YFSETQ. The complete variable domain, with remaining parts taken from reference TRBV5-1 and TRBJ2-2, reads KAGVTQTPRYLIKTRGQQVTLSCSPISGHRSVSWYQQTPGQGLQFLFEYFSETQRNKGNFPGRFSGRQFSNSRSEMNVSTLELGDSALYLCASSFLAGVNTGELFFGEGSRLTVL.

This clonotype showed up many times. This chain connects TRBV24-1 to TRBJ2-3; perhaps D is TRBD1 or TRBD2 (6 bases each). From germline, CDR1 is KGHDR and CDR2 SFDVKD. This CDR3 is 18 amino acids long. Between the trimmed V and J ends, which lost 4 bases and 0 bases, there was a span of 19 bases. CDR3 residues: CATSETSNTGTSTDTQYF. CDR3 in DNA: TGTGCCACCAGTGAAACGAGCAATACAGGGACTAGCACAGATACGCAGTATTTT.

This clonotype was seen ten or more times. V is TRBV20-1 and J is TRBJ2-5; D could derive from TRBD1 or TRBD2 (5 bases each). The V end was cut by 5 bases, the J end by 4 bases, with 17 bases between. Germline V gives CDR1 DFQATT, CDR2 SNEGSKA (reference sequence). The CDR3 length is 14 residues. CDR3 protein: CSALGEPPLETQYF. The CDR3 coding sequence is TGCAGTGCTTTGGGGGAGCCGCCCTTAGAGACCCAGTACTTC.

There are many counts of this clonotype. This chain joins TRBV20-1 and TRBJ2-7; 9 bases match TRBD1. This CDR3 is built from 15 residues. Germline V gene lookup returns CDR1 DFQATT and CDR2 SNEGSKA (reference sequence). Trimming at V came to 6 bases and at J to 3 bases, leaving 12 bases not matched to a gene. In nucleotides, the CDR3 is TGCAGTGCCAATACACCCGGGACAGGGATCTACGAGCAGTACTTC. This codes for CSANTPGTGIYEQYF.

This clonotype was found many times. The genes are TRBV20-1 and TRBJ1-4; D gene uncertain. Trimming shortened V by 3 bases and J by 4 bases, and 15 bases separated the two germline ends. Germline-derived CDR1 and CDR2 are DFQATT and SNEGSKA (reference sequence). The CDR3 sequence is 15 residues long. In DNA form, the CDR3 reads TGCAGTGCTAGTAGGTTCAACGGCAATAATGAAAAACTGTTTTTT. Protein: CSASRFNGNNEKLFF.

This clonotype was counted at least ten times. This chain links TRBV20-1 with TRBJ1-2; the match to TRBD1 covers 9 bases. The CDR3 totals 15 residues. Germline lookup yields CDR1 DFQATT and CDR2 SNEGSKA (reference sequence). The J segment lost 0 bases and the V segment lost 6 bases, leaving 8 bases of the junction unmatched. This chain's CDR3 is CSAVDRGIANYGYTF. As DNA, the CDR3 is TGCAGTGCCGTAGACAGGGGGATAGCTAACTATGGCTACACCTTC.